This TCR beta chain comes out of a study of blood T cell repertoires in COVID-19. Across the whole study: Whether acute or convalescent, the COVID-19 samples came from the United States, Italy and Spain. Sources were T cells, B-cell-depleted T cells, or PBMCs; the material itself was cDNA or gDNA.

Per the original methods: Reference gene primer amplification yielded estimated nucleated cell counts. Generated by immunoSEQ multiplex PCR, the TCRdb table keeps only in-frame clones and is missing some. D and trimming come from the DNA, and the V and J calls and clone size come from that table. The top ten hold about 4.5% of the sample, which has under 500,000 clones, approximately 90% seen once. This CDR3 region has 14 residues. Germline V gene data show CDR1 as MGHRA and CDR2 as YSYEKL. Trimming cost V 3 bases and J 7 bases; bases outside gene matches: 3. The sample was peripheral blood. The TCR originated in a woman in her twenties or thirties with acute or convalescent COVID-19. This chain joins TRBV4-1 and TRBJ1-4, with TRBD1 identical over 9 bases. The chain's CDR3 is CASSQGQGLEKLFF. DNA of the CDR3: TGCGCCAGCAGCCAGGGACAGGGTCTTGAAAAACTGTTTTTT.